The TCR beta chain described here comes from a study of immune heterogeneity within non-small cell lung tumors. Study findings and constraints: Recurrence of the same dominant CDR3 beta clonotypes was seen across tumor sites within a patient, and site-unique high-frequency clones were present alongside them. A significant, moderate positive correlation (R about 0.34) linked local T-cell clonality and tumor mutational burden. Across individual patients, the high-frequency T-cell receptor beta clonotypes were largely distinct.

The CDR3 spans 14 residues. Germline trimming cut 7 bases from V and 7 bases from J; bases unmatched to any gene: 8. CDR1 is SNHLY and CDR2 is FYNNEI in the germline V gene. Multiplex PCR employing 32 V and 13 J primers generated amplicons of the TCR beta CDR3. TCRdb recomputed calls from the multiplex PCR reads with MiXCR, one row per CDR3 protein. There are 20,000 to 25,000 distinct CDR3 sequences in the sample; about 25% occur only once, and less than 4% lies in the top ten. Template input, which was bulk tumor genomic DNA, totaled approximately 600 ng per sample. Multiple biopsies spaced far apart were taken from each primary tumor during surgery. It was patients with untreated, newly diagnosed non-small cell lung cancer who underwent curative surgery. Every donor was a newly diagnosed non-small cell lung cancer patient having surgery with curative intent. By its share, this clonotype is medium-sized. Its antigen remains unknown.

The sequenced sample consisted of lung tumor tissue. V gene TRBV2 combines with J gene TRBJ1-4; 8 bases are a match to TRBD1. This TCR was recovered from a man in his forties with non-small cell lung cancer. CDR3: CASIQDREGEKLFF. Here the CDR3 DNA reads TGTGCCAGCATTCAGGACAGGGAGGGTGAAAAACTGTTTTTT.